Below are 22 T cell receptor beta chains sequenced from a single sample in a study of cytomegalovirus exposure and HLA in healthy donors. Researchers ran the PCR with 60 Vbeta and 13 Jbeta primers. Some clones are missing from TCRdb's copy, which holds only in-frame ones; the method was immunoSEQ multiplex PCR. The table records hundreds of thousands of clones, 70% to 80% of them present only once. The sequenced sample was PBMCs. The source is a male donor in good health and CMV-seronegative.

J is TRBJ2-3 and V is TRBV5-4; 7 bases are shared with TRBD1. The CDR3 consists of 17 residues. V lost 1 base and J lost 5; bases outside the gene matches: 13. Germline lookup yields CDR1 SGHNT and CDR2 YYREEE (reference sequence). In DNA, the CDR3 is TGTGCCAGCAGCTTGTCCGTTACAGGGGCATGGGAAGATACGCAGTATTTT. Its protein is CASSLSVTGAWEDTQYF.

The chain is built from TRBV5-1 and TRBJ2-3; 12 positions match TRBD2. Trimming took 4 bases from V and 3 from J; bases not matched to a gene: 6. The CDR3 consists of 16 residues. From germline, CDR1 is SGHRS and CDR2 YFSETQ. The CDR3 region is CASSLLAGGTTDTQYF. The CDR3 DNA is TGCGCCAGCAGCCTCCTAGCGGGAGGGACGACAGATACGCAGTATTTT.

This sequence joins TRBV11-3 and TRBJ2-1, with D possibly being TRBD1 (7 bases). The CDR3 runs to 15 residues. CDR1 and CDR2 (germline): SGHNT, YENEEA. Trimming left V 5 bases short and J 6 bases short, with 17 bases between. CDR3 in amino acids: CASSRSRGRINEQFF. The CDR3 DNA reads TGTGCCAGCAGCCGCAGCAGGGGGAGGATCAATGAGCAGTTCTTC.

The chain joins TRBV4-2 to TRBJ1-1; D not resolved. The CDR3 spans 13 residues. Deletions cut 4 bases from V and 2 bases from J, with 8 bases between. CDR1 is LGHNA and CDR2 is YNFKEQ in the germline V gene. The CDR3 loop is CASSPQTNTEAFF. The CDR3, as DNA: TGTGCCAGCAGCCCACAAACAAACACTGAAGCTTTCTTT.

The chain carries TRBV19 and TRBJ2-5; D may be TRBD2 (5 bases). V lost 7 bases and J 2 bases, leaving 17 bases between the germline ends. CDR3 length: 15 residues. Germline V gives CDR1 LNHDA, CDR2 SQIVND (reference sequence). CDR3 nucleotide sequence: TGTGCCAGTAACAACGGCCTTGGAGGTCAAGAGACCCAGTACTTC. It codes for CASNNGLGGQETQYF.

This clone was detected only a few times. The J gene is TRBJ1-1, the V gene TRBV19; weak D call: TRBD1 (6 bases). V was pared by 10 bases and J by 2 bases, with 14 bases between. The length of the CDR3 is 13 residues. Germline CDR1 LNHDA, CDR2 SQIVND (reference sequence). CDR3 protein: CATLTQGNTEAFF. CDR3 DNA sequence: TGTGCCACCCTTACACAGGGCAACACTGAAGCTTTCTTT.

The chain combines TRBV9 with TRBJ1-1; TRBD1 might be the D (6 bases). The V gene lost 3 bases and the J gene lost 6 bases, with 18 bases spanning the gap. Per germline, CDR1 SGDLS and CDR2 YYNGEE. This CDR3 has 15 residues. CDR3 region: CASSAGGAATSEAFF. CDR3 DNA sequence: TGTGCCAGCAGCGCGGGGGGGGCAGCGACCTCTGAAGCTTTCTTT.

CDR3 nucleotides: TGTGCCAGCAGTTTCCCTCTAGCGGGCTACGAGCAGTACTTC. It specifies CASSFPLAGYEQYF. The rearrangement uses TRBV28 and TRBJ2-7; TRBD2 aligns across 8 bases. Looked up from germline, CDR1 is MDHEN and CDR2 is SYDVKM. After removal of 3 bases from V and 3 bases from J, the junction contained 4 bases not matched to a gene. This CDR3 has 14 amino acids. The full variable domain, in which reference TRBV28 and TRBJ2-7 provide the parts outside the CDR3, is DVKVTQSSRYLVKRTGEKVFLECVQDMDHENMFWYRQDPGLGLRLIYFSYDVKMKEKGDIPEGYSVSREKKERFSLILESASTNQTSMYLCASSFPLAGYEQYFGPGTRLTVT.

This rearrangement joins TRBV7-9 to TRBJ1-4; no clear D gene. The CDR3 length is 15 residues. Per the germline V gene, CDR1 is SEHNR and CDR2 is FQNEAQ (reference sequence). V lost 5 bases to trimming and J lost 3 bases, with 13 bases between them. CDR3 DNA: TGTGCCAGCAGCCTCATGTTACGGTCTAATGAAAAACTGTTTTTT. It is translated as CASSLMLRSNEKLFF.

The chain combines TRBV18 with TRBJ2-7; possibly TRBD1 for D (5 bases). The CDR3 spans 12 residues. V lost 6 bases to trimming and J lost 3 bases, with 9 bases between them. Germline V CDR1 and CDR2: KGHSH, LQKENI. The CDR3 region is CASSHDSYEQYF. The CDR3 bases are TGTGCCAGCTCTCACGACAGCTACGAGCAGTACTTC.

The V and J genes are TRBV7-9 and TRBJ2-3; TRBD1 aligns across 7 bases. CDR1 is SEHNR, CDR2 FQNEAQ, per germline (reference sequence). The CDR3 loop spans 16 amino acids. V lost 1 base and J lost 6; bases outside the gene matches: 10. CDR3 amino acids: CASSLVVAGGLDTQYF. As DNA, the CDR3 is TGTGCCAGCAGCTTAGTAGTGGCAGGGGGATTGGATACGCAGTATTTT.

The chain carries TRBV7-9 and TRBJ2-1, with 7 bases matching TRBD1. Per the germline V gene, CDR1 is SEHNR and CDR2 is FQNEAQ (reference sequence). The CDR3 runs to 16 residues. J gave up 0 bases and V 5 bases, and 7 bases lay outside the gene matches. This CDR3 reads CASSQSRGSSYNEQFF. The CDR3 DNA sequence: TGTGCCAGCAGCCAAAGCAGGGGGAGCTCCTACAATGAGCAGTTCTTC.

The J gene is TRBJ2-2, the V gene TRBV12-5; 7 positions match TRBD1. The CDR3 spans 19 residues. Germline loops: CDR1 LGHNT, CDR2 FRNRAP. Trimming removed 2 bases from V and 3 bases from J; junction bases left unmatched: 15. DNA for the CDR3: TGTGCTAGTGGTTTGATCCCCCTAACAGGGGAGATGGACACCGGGGAGCTGTTTTTT. It yields the protein CASGLIPLTGEMDTGELFF. Full variable domain (missing parts from reference TRBV12-5 and TRBJ2-2): DARVTQTPRHKVTEMGQEVTMRCQPILGHNTVFWYRQTMMQGLELLAYFRNRAPLDDSGMPKDRFSAEMPDATLATLKIQPSEPRDSAVYFCASGLIPLTGEMDTGELFFGEGSRLTVL.

The chain carries TRBV28 and TRBJ2-3; 15 bases map to TRBD2. The CDR3 length is 14 residues. Germline values: CDR1 MDHEN, CDR2 SYDVKM. V lost 6 bases to trimming and J lost 8 bases; unmatched junction nucleotides: 3. The DNA of the CDR3 is TGTGCCAGCAGCACGGGACTAGCGGGAGGTACGCAGTATTTT. Translating gives CASSTGLAGGTQYF. The full variable domain, rest sourced from reference TRBV28 and TRBJ2-3, is DVKVTQSSRYLVKRTGEKVFLECVQDMDHENMFWYRQDPGLGLRLIYFSYDVKMKEKGDIPEGYSVSREKKERFSLILESASTNQTSMYLCASSTGLAGGTQYFGPGTRLTVL.

This chain links TRBV5-1 with TRBJ1-1; 7 bases are a match to TRBD1. The trim removed 2 bases at V and 7 bases at J, leaving 5 bases unmatched. Germline V gene sequence: CDR1 SGHRS, CDR2 YFSETQ. The CDR3 has 13 amino acids. The CDR3 here is CASSFDREIEAFF. The CDR3 DNA sequence: TGCGCCAGCAGCTTTGACAGGGAAATTGAAGCTTTCTTT. Full variable domain (missing parts from reference TRBV5-1 and TRBJ1-1): KAGVTQTPRYLIKTRGQQVTLSCSPISGHRSVSWYQQTPGQGLQFLFEYFSETQRNKGNFPGRFSGRQFSNSRSEMNVSTLELGDSALYLCASSFDREIEAFFGQGTRLTVV.

The rearrangement uses TRBV6-6 and TRBJ2-3, with TRBD1 identical over 7 bases. J was trimmed by 4 bases and V by 5 bases; bases with no gene match: 9. In germline, CDR1 is MNHNY, CDR2 SVGAGI (reference sequence). The CDR3 totals 15 residues. The CDR3 spells CASSHRDSLPDTQYF. DNA for the CDR3: TGTGCCAGCAGTCATCGGGACAGTCTACCAGATACGCAGTATTTT.

V and J are TRBV7-9 and TRBJ1-2; 7 bases match TRBD1. V trimming: 5 bases; J trimming: 8 bases; junction bases outside the gene matches: 5. Germline CDR1 reads SEHNR; CDR2 reads FQNEAQ (reference sequence). This CDR3 is 12 amino acids long. The CDR3 spells CASSMTGHGYTF. The CDR3 DNA reads as TGTGCCAGCAGCATGACAGGGCACGGCTACACCTTC.

The V and J genes are TRBV6-1 and TRBJ1-4; D ambiguous. CDR1 is MNHNS and CDR2 is SASEGT in the germline V gene. CDR3 length: 15 residues. V was pared by 6 bases and J by 0 bases, with 11 bases between. Here the CDR3 DNA reads TGTGCCAGCAGATCAGACTTAACAACTAATGAAAAACTGTTTTTT. It encodes CASRSDLTTNEKLFF.

The V call is TRBV6-6, the J call TRBJ2-5; 10 nucleotides agree with TRBD1. Germline V CDR1 and CDR2: MNHNY, SVGAGI (reference sequence). With 6 bases clipped from V and 5 bases from J, the junction kept 6 bases outside the gene matches. The CDR3 has 14 amino acids. Written as DNA, the CDR3 is TGTGCCAGCAGCTCGACAGGGGGCATGGAGACCCAGTACTTC. Translated: CASSSTGGMETQYF.

The rearrangement links TRBV6-5 to TRBJ2-5; D perhaps matches TRBD2 (6 bases). The J call may not be correct, given that the DNA end is closer to TRBJ2-7. Germline V gives CDR1 MNHEY, CDR2 SVGAGI. This CDR3 spans 15 amino acids. The CDR3 DNA sequence: TGTGCCAGCAGTTTTACAGCGGGCGACCTCTACGAGCAGTACTTC. It yields the protein CASSFTAGDLYEQYF.

This sequence joins TRBV7-8 and TRBJ2-7; D possibly corresponds to TRBD1 (5 bases). V was trimmed by 4 bases and J by 7 bases, leaving 17 bases between them. Germline CDR1 is SGHVS and CDR2 is FQNEAQ. This CDR3 has 14 amino acids. The CDR3: CASSSMTALGEQYF. In DNA, the CDR3 is TGTGCCAGCAGCTCAATGACAGCCTTGGGGGAGCAGTACTTC.

This clone occurred once. This chain links TRBV10-3 with TRBJ2-1; TRBD2 matches 7 bases. The V and J ends lost 8 bases and 9 bases, in that order; junction bases with no gene match: 10. The CDR3 spans 13 residues. The germline CDR1 and CDR2 sequences are ENHRY and SYGVKD. CDR3 loop: CAIGSGREGEQFF. The DNA for the CDR3 is TGTGCCATCGGGTCAGGGAGGGAGGGTGAGCAGTTCTTC.